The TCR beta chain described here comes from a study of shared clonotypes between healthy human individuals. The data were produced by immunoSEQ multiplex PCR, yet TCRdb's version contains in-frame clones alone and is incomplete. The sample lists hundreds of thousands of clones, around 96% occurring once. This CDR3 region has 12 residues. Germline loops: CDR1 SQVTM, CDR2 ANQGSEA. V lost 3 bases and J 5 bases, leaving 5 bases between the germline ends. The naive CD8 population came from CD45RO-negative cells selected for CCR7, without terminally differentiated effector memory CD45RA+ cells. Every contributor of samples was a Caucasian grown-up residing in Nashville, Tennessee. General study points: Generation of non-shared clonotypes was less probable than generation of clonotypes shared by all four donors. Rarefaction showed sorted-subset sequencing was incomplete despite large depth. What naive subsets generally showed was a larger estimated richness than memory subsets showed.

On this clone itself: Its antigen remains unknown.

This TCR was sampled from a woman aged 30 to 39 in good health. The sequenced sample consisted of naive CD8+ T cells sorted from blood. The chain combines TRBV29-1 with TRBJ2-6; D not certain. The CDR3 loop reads CSVETRANVLTF. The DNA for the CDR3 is TGCAGCGTTGAGACGAGGGCCAACGTCCTGACTTTC. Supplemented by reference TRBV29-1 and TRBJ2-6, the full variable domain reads SAVISQKPSRDICQRGTSLTIQCQVDSQVTMMFWYRQQPGQSLTLIATANQGSEATYESGFVIDKFPISRPNLTFSTLTVSNMSPEDSSIYLCSVETRANVLTFGAGSRLTVL.